This T cell receptor (beta chain) was found in a study of cytomegalovirus exposure and HLA in healthy donors. With 60 Vbeta and 13 Jbeta primers, the PCR was carried out. Measured with immunoSEQ multiplex PCR; TCRdb has only the in-frame clones, and not every one. The profile shows some 130,000 clones, 80% of them singletons. The V gene lost 3 bases and the J gene lost 2 bases, with 8 bases spanning the gap. CDR3 length: 13 residues. CDR1 is ENHRY and CDR2 is SYGVKD in the germline V gene. The sequenced sample consisted of PBMCs. This clonotype was obtained from a man younger than 45 in good health and CMV-seronegative. V is TRBV10-3 and J is TRBJ2-7; D not resolved. Here the CDR3 reads CAISDPSPYEQYF. In DNA, the CDR3 is TGTGCCATCAGTGACCCGAGCCCCTACGAGCAGTACTTC.